These 15 T cell receptor beta chains share one sample of origin, sequenced in a study of beta chain features in type 1 diabetes. Expressed TCRB transcripts were sequenced, since all the RNA that had been isolated was reverse transcribed. Libraries were prepared by immunoSEQ multiplex PCR; TCRdb keeps only in-frame clonotypes and omits some of them. The table lists 150,000 to 200,000 clones, about 13% of them singletons. Sequenced: central memory CD4+ T cells from blood. The receptors originated from a young woman in good health.

This clone was counted only a few times. The rearrangement links TRBV18 to TRBJ2-3; TRBD1 matches at 8 bases. The CDR3 covers 16 residues. From germline, CDR1 is KGHSH and CDR2 LQKENI. Trimming took 5 bases from V and 1 from J; bases not matched to a gene: 8. The CDR3, as DNA: TGTGCCAGCTCAACCGCAACAGGGGGAGGCACAGATACGCAGTATTTT. This encodes CASSTATGGGTDTQYF.

This clone was counted a few times. This chain uses TRBV11-3 with TRBJ1-1; weak D call: TRBD1 (5 bases). This CDR3 has 13 amino acids. CDR1 and CDR2 from the germline V gene are SGHNT and YENEEA. Trimming took 3 bases from V and 0 from J, leaving 5 bases between them. Here the CDR3 reads CASSLTVNTEAFF. In nucleotides, the CDR3 is TGTGCCAGCAGCTTGACAGTGAACACTGAAGCTTTCTTT.

The DNA for the CDR3 is TGTGCCAGCAGCCGAGGGCTAGCGGGATTATACTCCTACAATGAGCAGTTCTTC. Residues: CASSRGLAGLYSYNEQFF. The chain carries TRBV4-2 and TRBJ2-1, with TRBD2 matching over 9 bases. The V gene's germline CDR1 is LGHNA and CDR2 YNFKEQ. V dropped 4 bases and J dropped 0; count of bases not matched to a gene: 10. The CDR3 runs 18 residues.

This clone was seen only a few times. The rearrangement links TRBV5-1 to TRBJ1-1; the D gene is possibly TRBD1 (6 bases). The CDR3 loop spans 16 amino acids. Per the germline V gene, CDR1 is SGHRS and CDR2 is YFSETQ. V shed 2 bases and J shed 0 bases, with 14 bases lying between them. This CDR3 is CASSFDPAGVNTEAFF. The CDR3 DNA sequence: TGCGCCAGCAGCTTTGATCCGGCAGGGGTGAACACTGAAGCTTTCTTT.

This clone was picked up a small number of times. The chain employs TRBV19 and TRBJ2-1; TRBD1 matches 7 bases. Germline CDR1 reads LNHDA; CDR2 reads SQIVND (reference sequence). CDR3 length equals 15 residues. Trimming removed 5 bases from V and 7 bases from J; junction bases left unmatched: 11. CDR3 in amino acids: CASSGGRDRANEQFF. In nucleotides, the CDR3 is TGTGCCAGTAGTGGGGGCCGGGACAGAGCGAATGAGCAGTTCTTC.

This clone was picked up a small number of times. The chain combines TRBV7-2 with TRBJ1-4; D call uncertain. CDR1 and CDR2 (germline): SGHTA, FQGNSA. The CDR3 loop spans 14 amino acids. V shed 8 bases and J shed 9 bases, with 19 bases lying between them. The CDR3 DNA is TGTGCCAGCGCCTCAGCCGGGGTTCAGCAAAAACTGTTTTTT. As protein: CASASAGVQQKLFF.

The table lists this clone with a few counts. The V gene is TRBV5-6, the J gene TRBJ2-3; a possible D gene is TRBD2 (6 bases). Trimming cost V 2 bases and J 4 bases, with 17 bases left between them. This CDR3 is built from 16 residues. Germline V gene data show CDR1 as SGHDT and CDR2 as YYEEEE. The CDR3 protein is CASSFRGTGSADTQYF. CDR3 sequence (DNA): TGTGCCAGCAGCTTTCGAGGGACTGGCAGTGCAGATACGCAGTATTTT. The whole variable domain, filled in from reference TRBV5-6 and TRBJ2-3, reads DAGVTQSPTHLIKTRGQQVTLRCSPKSGHDTVSWYQQALGQGPQFIFQYYEEEERQRGNFPDRFSGHQFPNYSSELNVNALLLGDSALYLCASSFRGTGSADTQYFGPGTRLTVL.

V gene TRBV7-8 combines with J gene TRBJ1-5; the D is unclear. The CDR3 loop spans 16 amino acids. The germline V and J ends were trimmed by 2 bases and 0 bases, with 11 bases remaining between them. Germline values: CDR1 SGHVS, CDR2 FQNEAQ. The CDR3 sequence is CASSLSATYSNQPQHF. The CDR3 DNA reads TGTGCCAGCAGCTTATCAGCGACTTATAGCAATCAGCCCCAGCATTTT.

The chain joins TRBV10-3 to TRBJ2-7; the match to TRBD2 covers 13 bases. Germline V gene data show CDR1 as ENHRY and CDR2 as SYGVKD. This CDR3 is built from 15 residues. V shed 10 bases, J shed 7 bases, and the junction held 13 bases outside the gene matches. The CDR3 sequence: CATEGLAGSAGEQYF. The DNA for the CDR3 is TGTGCCACCGAGGGACTAGCGGGAAGTGCGGGGGAGCAGTACTTC.

This clone has a handful of counts. The chain employs TRBV4-2 and TRBJ2-1, with D unresolved. CDR1 LGHNA and CDR2 YNFKEQ come from the germline V gene. Deletions cut 1 base from V and 0 bases from J, with 13 bases between. This CDR3 region has 17 residues. The CDR3 DNA sequence: TGTGCCAGCAGCCAAGCGCCCGCGCCCGACTCCTACAATGAGCAGTTCTTC. Translated, it gives CASSQAPAPDSYNEQFF.

This clone was seen a few times. This chain uses TRBV5-4 with TRBJ2-3; 7 bases map to TRBD1. The CDR3 totals 15 residues. J was trimmed by 3 bases and V by 5 bases; bases with no gene match: 9. Germline CDR1 and CDR2: SGHNT and YYREEE (reference sequence). The CDR3 DNA is TGTGCCAGCAGACGGGACAGAGCTTCGACAGATACGCAGTATTTT. This sequence encodes CASRRDRASTDTQYF.

The gene calls are TRBV28 and TRBJ2-7, with TRBD2 as a possible D gene (5 bases). This CDR3 has 12 amino acids. V gave up 8 bases and J gave up 1 base, with 9 bases separating them. Germline V gene sequence: CDR1 MDHEN, CDR2 SYDVKM. CDR3 loop: CASRTGSYEQYF. CDR3 bases: TGTGCCAGCCGGACGGGATCCTACGAGCAGTACTTC.

The chain employs TRBV15 and TRBJ2-7; D may be TRBD2 (6 bases). The CDR3 is 12 amino acids. Germline loops: CDR1 LNHNV, CDR2 YYDKDF (reference sequence). The V end was cut by 4 bases, the J end by 5 bases, with 9 bases between. CDR3 sequence (DNA): TGTGCCACCAGCAAGGGACTGGACGAGCAGTACTTC. Translation gives CATSKGLDEQYF.

This clone has a handful of counts. The genes are TRBV28 and TRBJ2-7; 10 bases agree with TRBD1. Germline CDR1 MDHEN, CDR2 SYDVKM. The V gene end was trimmed by 5 bases and the J gene end by 4 bases; junction bases not matched to a gene: 5. This CDR3 has 14 amino acids. The CDR3 reads CASSDRGRTYEQYF. Here the CDR3 DNA reads TGTGCCAGCAGTGACAGGGGGCGGACTTACGAGCAGTACTTC.

The rearrangement joins TRBV27 to TRBJ2-5, with 11 bases identical to TRBD2. The J call may be in error: the DNA end matches TRBJ2-7 better. CDR3 length equals 14 residues. Looked up from germline, CDR1 is MNHEY and CDR2 is SMNVEV (reference sequence). The CDR3 DNA reads TGTGCCAGCAGTAGACTAGCGGGAACCTACGAGCAGTACTTC. Translating gives CASSRLAGTYEQYF.